This record concerns one TCR beta chain sequence. Its antigen is unidentified. The study reverse transcribed the entire isolated RNA, so it sequenced expressed TCRB transcripts. Clones were read by immunoSEQ multiplex PCR, and TCRdb kept only the in-frame ones, dropping some. The sample holds 160,000 or so clones, 7% to 9.5% seen once. In total, each donor contributed a single heparinised blood draw that averaged about 100 mL. The source of the sample is a study of beta chain features in type 1 diabetes. Study observations and caveats: Whether HLA type influences TCRB rearrangement remained unresolved here. Highly expressing activated T cells could be over-counted with a cDNA template. For Type 1 diabetes patients, all four CD4+ subsets carried TCRB CDR3s that were moderately but significantly shorter.

V lost 4 bases and J lost 6, with 9 bases in between. The germline V gene has CDR1 GTSNPN and CDR2 SVGIG (reference sequence). The CDR3 is made up of 12 amino acids. The sample consisted of central memory CD4+ T cells from blood. V usage is TRBV30 and J usage is TRBJ1-4, with D tentatively TRBD1 (5 bases). The sequence came from a woman between 25 and 40 years old with type 1 diabetes. CDR3 sequence: CAWTGNYEKLFF. The DNA of the CDR3 is TGTGCCTGGACAGGGAACTATGAAAAACTGTTTTTT. Complete variable domain (other parts from reference TRBV30 and TRBJ1-4): SQTIHQWPATLVQPVGSPLSLECTVEGTSNPNLYWYRQAAGRGLQLLFYSVGIGQISSEVPQNLSASRPQDRQFILSSKKLLLSDSGFYLCAWTGNYEKLFFGSGTQLSVL.